This T cell receptor (beta chain) was documented in a study of cytotoxic CD8 clonotypes in ibrutinib-treated CLL. Study context: Recorded responses included some 24 partial and 2 complete; following median around 73 months, 14 stayed remitted and roughly twelve progressed.

Here immunoSEQ multiplex PCR was the method, and the copy in TCRdb shows in-frame clones only, minus some. The data show hundreds of thousands of clones, with 70% seen just once and about 16% held by the top ten. Regarding this clone: As yet, its antigen is unknown.

Points from the study as a whole: Patients had baseline clonality above age-matched healthy donors, and this clonality moved with circulating CD8+ T-cell counts. Public clonotypes, rarely seen, contracted or held steady on treatment. Clonality was higher at ibrutinib response and returned toward baseline at progression.

This material consisted of PBMCs, taken after 24 months of ibrutinib treatment. This clonotype originated in a human donor with chronic lymphocytic leukemia.

CDR3 loop: CASSPPSGTAEQYF. CDR3 in DNA: TGTGCCAGCTCACCTCCCTCCGGGACAGCCGAGCAGTACTTC. The chain is built from TRBV18 and TRBJ2-7; 7 nucleotides align to TRBD1. The CDR3 spans 14 residues. Per the germline V gene, CDR1 is KGHSH and CDR2 is LQKENI. Trimming cost V 3 bases and J 6 bases; bases outside gene matches: 8.